This T cell receptor (beta chain) originates from a study of CD8+CD57+ T cells in acquired aplastic anemia. The CDR3 sequence is 14 residues long. Trimming cost V 5 bases and J 5 bases; bases outside gene matches: 6. Germline-derived CDR1 and CDR2 are SGHTA and FQGTGA. This clonotype showed up many times. Genomic DNA acted as the template from which TCR beta VDJ combination and CDR3 sequence profiling were carried out. Each CDR3 protein is one row after TCRdb ran MiXCR on the reads. Of 250,000 to 350,000 distinct CDR3 sequences listed, 56% were seen once; the top ten hold around 8%. This rearrangement joins TRBV7-3 to TRBJ2-5; TRBD2 matches 9 bases. This clonotype was sampled from a human donor with severe aplastic anemia or a healthy control (not recorded which). Sequenced input: sorted CD4+, CD8+, or CD8+CD57+ T cells (not recorded which) from PBMCs. CDR3 sequence: CASSQSGGQETQYF. The CDR3, as DNA: TGTGCCAGCAGCCAAAGCGGGGGGCAGGAGACCCAGTACTTC.